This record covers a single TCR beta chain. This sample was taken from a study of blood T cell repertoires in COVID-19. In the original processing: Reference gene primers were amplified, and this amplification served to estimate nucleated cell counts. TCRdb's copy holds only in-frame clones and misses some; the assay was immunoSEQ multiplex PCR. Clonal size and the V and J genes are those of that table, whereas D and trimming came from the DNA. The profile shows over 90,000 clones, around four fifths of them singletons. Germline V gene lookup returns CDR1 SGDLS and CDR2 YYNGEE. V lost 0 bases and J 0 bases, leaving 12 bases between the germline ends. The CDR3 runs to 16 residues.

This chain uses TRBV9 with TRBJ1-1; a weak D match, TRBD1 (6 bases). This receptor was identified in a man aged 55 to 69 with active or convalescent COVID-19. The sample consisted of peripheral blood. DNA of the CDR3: TGTGCCAGCAGCGTAGTGGACAGCACCTTGAACACTGAAGCTTTCTTT. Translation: CASSVVDSTLNTEAFF.